The entry below describes one TCR beta chain. Its target is unknown. This table comes from immunoSEQ multiplex PCR, and its TCRdb copy is limited to in-frame clones, with some not included. The sample includes about 130,000 clones, approximately 94% of them seen just once. These data belong to a study of T cell responses to AZD1222 COVID-19 vaccine. On the study more broadly: Pooling was applied to second doses at about 4 or about 12 weeks. General study findings and limits: White British donors predominated, females outnumbered males, and clonal diversity was possibly underestimated. Just a handful of AZD1222 recipients were seropositive at baseline. The span of vaccine-associated CD4 TCRs extended across spike, with dominance at 160-218 and 743-854.

The input for sequencing was peripheral blood, taken on day 0 of AZD1222 vaccination. The TCR sequence derives from an adult in good health.

The CDR3 DNA follows: TGTGCCAGCAGCCCATTTCGCATCAGGGGGGAGCTGTTTTTT. Protein sequence: CASSPFRIRGELFF. This chain joins TRBV27 and TRBJ2-2; D unresolved. CDR1 is MNHEY and CDR2 is SMNVEV in the germline V gene (reference sequence). The CDR3 sequence is 14 residues long. The germline V and J ends were trimmed by 6 bases and 8 bases, with 16 bases remaining between them.